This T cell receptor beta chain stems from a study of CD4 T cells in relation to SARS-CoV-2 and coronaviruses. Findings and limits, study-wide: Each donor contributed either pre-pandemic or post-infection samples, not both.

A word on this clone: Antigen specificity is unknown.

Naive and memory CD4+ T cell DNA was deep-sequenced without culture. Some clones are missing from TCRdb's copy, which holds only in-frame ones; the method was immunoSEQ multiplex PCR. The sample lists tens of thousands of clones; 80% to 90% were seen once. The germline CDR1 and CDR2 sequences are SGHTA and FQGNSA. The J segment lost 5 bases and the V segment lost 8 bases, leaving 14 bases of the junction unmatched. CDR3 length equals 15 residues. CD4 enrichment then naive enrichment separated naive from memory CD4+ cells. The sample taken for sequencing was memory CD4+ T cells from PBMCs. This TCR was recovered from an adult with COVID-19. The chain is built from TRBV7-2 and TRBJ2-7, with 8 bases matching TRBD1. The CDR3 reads CASSHARTGKNEQYF. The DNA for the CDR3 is TGTGCCAGCTCTCATGCCCGGACAGGGAAAAACGAGCAGTACTTC. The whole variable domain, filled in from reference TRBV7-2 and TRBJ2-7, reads GAGVSQSPSNKVTEKGKDVELRCDPISGHTALYWYRQSLGQGLEFLIYFQGNSAPDKSGLPSDRFSAERTGGSVSTLTIQRTQQEDSAVYLCASSHARTGKNEQYFGPGTRLTVT.